The T cell receptor (beta chain) described here comes from a study of PD-1 blockade in mismatch repair-deficient tumors. With respect to this clone: A junction boundary mismatches the germline segment, possibly from a read error.

Only in-frame clones appear in the TCRdb table, and some are missing; sequencing was by immunoSEQ multiplex PCR. The table records some 40,000 clones, over 70% of them present only once. The CDR3 extends over 12 amino acids. Germline V lookup: CDR1 SEHNR, CDR2 FQNEAQ (reference sequence). Mismatch repair deficiency was confirmed in all patients, by PCR or immunohistochemistry. The input for sequencing was PBMCs, taken about 40 weeks after starting pembrolizumab. This receptor was taken from an adult with mismatch repair-deficient cancer. This chain links TRBV7-9 with TRBJ1-4; D possibly corresponds to TRBD1 (6 bases). The CDR3 nucleotides read TGTGCCAGCAGCAGCTTGTCGGGGGGCCTGGGGTTT. It codes for CASSSLSGGLGF.